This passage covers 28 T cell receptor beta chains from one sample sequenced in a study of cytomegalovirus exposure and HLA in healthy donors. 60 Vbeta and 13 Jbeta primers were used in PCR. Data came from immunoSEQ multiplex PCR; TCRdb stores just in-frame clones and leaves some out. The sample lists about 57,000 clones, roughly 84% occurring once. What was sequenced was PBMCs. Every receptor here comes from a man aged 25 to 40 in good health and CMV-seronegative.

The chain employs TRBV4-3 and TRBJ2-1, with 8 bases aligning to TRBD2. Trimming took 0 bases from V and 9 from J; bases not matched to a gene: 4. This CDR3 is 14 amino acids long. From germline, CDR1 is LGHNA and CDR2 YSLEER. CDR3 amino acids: CASSQDVGGVEQFF. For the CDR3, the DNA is TGCGCCAGCAGCCAAGATGTCGGGGGGGTTGAGCAGTTCTTC.

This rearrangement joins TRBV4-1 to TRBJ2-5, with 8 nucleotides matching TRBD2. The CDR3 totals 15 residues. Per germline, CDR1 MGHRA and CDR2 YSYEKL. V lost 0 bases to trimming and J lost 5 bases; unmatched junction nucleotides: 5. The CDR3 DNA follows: TGCGCCAGCAGCCAAGAGACGGGAGGGGGGGAGACCCAGTACTTC. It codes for CASSQETGGGETQYF.

The CDR3 nucleotides read TGTGCCTGGAGTGTACCGGGGGTCAACTATGGCTACACCTTC. Translation gives CAWSVPGVNYGYTF. V is TRBV30 and J is TRBJ1-2, with D perhaps matching TRBD1 (5 bases). Per germline, CDR1 GTSNPN and CDR2 SVGIG (reference sequence). The CDR3 sequence is 14 residues long. V was clipped by 0 bases and J by 2 bases, with 10 bases between them.

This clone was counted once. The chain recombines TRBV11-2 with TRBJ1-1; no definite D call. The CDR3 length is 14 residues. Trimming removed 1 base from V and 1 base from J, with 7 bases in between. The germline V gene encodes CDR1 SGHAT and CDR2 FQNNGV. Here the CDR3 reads CASSLAGTNTEAFF. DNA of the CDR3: TGTGCCAGCAGCTTAGCCGGTACGAACACTGAAGCTTTCTTT.

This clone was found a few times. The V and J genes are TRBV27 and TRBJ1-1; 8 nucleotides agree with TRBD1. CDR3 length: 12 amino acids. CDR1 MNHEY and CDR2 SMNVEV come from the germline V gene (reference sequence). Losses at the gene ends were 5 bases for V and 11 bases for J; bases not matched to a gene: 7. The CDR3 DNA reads TGTGCCAGCAGTCTAGGACAGGGTTCGGCTTTCTTT. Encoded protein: CASSLGQGSAFF.

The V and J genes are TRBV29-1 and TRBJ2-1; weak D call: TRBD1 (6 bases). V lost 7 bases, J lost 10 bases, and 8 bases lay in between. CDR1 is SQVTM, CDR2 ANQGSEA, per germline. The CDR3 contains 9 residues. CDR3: CSDGQEQFF. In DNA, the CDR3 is TGCAGCGACGGACAGGAGCAGTTCTTC.

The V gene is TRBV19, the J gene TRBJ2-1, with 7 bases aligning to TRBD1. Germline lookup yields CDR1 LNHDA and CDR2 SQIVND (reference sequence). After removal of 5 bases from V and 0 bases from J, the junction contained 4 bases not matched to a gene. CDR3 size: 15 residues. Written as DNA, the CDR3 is TGTGCCAGTAGTTACCGGGACAGCTCCTACAATGAGCAGTTCTTC. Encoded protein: CASSYRDSSYNEQFF.

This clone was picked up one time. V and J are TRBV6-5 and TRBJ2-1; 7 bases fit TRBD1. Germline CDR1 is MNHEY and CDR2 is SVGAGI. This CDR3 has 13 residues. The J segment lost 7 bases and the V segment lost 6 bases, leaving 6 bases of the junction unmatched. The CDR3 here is CASSLYRGNEQFF. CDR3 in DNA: TGTGCCAGCAGCTTATACAGGGGTAATGAGCAGTTCTTC.

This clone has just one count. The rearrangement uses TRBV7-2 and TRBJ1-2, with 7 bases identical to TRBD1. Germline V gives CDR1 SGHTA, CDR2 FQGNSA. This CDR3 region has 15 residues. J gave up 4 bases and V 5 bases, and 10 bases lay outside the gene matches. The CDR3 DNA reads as TGTGCCAGCAGCACCCGGACAGGTAACCGCTATGGCTACACCTTC. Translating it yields CASSTRTGNRYGYTF.

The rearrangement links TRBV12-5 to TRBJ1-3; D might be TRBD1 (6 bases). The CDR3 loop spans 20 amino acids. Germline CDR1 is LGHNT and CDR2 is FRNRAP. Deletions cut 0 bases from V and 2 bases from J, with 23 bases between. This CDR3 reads CASGLVDGVRGRGAGNTIYF. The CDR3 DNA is TGTGCTAGTGGTTTGGTAGATGGGGTCAGGGGAAGAGGGGCTGGAAACACCATATATTTT.

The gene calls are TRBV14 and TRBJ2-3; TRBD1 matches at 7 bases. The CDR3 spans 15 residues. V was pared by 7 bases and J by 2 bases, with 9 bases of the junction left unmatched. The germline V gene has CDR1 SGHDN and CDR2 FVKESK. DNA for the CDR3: TGTGCCAGCAAACCCTTCACAGGGGCCACAGATACGCAGTATTTT. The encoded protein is CASKPFTGATDTQYF.

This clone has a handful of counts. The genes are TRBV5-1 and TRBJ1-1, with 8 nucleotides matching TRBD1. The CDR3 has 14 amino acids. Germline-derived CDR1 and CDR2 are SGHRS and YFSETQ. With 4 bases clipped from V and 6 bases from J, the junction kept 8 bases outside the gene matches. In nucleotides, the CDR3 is TGCGCCAGCAGCCTAGGGGACAGGTTCCCTGAAGCTTTCTTT. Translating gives CASSLGDRFPEAFF.

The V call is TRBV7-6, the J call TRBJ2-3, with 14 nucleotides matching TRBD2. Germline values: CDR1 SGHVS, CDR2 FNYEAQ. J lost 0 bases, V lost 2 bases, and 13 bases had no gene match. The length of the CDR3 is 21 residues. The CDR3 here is CASSLPGTSGGTYPSTDTQYF. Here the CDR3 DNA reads TGTGCCAGCAGCTTACCAGGGACTAGCGGGGGTACCTACCCTAGCACAGATACGCAGTATTTT.

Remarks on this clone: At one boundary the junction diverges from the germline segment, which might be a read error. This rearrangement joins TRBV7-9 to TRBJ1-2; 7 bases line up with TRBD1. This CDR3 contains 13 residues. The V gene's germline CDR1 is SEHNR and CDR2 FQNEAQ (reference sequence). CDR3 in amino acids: CSSSLQGNYGYTF. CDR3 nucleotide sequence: TGTTCCAGCAGCCTACAGGGGAACTATGGCTACACCTTC.

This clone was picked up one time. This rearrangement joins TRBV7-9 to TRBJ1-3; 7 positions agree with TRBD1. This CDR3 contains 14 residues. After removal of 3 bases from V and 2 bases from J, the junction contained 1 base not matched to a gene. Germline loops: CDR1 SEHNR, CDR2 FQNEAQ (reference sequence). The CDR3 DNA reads TGTGCCAGCAGCTTGACAGGGACTGGAAACACCATATATTTT. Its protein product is CASSLTGTGNTIYF.

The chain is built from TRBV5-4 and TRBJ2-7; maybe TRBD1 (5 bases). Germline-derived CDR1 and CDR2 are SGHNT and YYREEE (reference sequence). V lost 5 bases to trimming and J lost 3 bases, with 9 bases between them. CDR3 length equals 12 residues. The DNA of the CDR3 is TGTGCCAGCAGTCAAGGGGTCTACGAGCAGTACTTC. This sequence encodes CASSQGVYEQYF.

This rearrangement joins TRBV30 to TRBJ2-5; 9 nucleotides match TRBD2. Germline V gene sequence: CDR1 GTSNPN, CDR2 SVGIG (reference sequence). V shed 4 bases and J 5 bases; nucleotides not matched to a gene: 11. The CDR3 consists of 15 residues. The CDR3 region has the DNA TGTGCCTGGACCATAGGAGCGGGAGGTGGGGAGACCCAGTACTTC. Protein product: CAWTIGAGGGETQYF.

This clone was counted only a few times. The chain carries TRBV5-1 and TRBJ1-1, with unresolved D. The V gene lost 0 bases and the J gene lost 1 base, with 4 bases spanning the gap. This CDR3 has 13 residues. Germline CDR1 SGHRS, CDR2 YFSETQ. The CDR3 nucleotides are TGCGCCAGCAGCTTGGCCGGGAACACTGAAGCTTTCTTT. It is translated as CASSLAGNTEAFF.

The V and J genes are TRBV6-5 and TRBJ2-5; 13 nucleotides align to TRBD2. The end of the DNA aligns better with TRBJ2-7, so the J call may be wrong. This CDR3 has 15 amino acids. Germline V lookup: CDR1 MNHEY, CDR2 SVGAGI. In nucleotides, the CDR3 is TGTGCCAGCAGTTCCGGACTAGCGGGAGCTGGCGAGCAGTACTTC. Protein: CASSSGLAGAGEQYF.

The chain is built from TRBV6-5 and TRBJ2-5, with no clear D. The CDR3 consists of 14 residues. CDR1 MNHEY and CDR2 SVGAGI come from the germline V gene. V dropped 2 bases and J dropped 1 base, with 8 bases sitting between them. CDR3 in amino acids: CASSYGRRQETQYF. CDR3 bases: TGTGCCAGCAGTTACGGGCGCCGCCAAGAGACCCAGTACTTC.

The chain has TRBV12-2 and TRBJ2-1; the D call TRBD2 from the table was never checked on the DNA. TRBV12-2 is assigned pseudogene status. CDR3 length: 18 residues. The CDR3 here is CASRLRTSGPYSYNEQFF. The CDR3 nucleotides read TGTGCAAGTCGCCTTCGGACTAGCGGACCATACTCCTACAATGAGCAGTTCTTC.

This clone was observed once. CDR3 amino acids: CASSYGTSGRADTQYF. In DNA form, the CDR3 reads TGTGCCAGCAGTTATGGGACTAGCGGGAGGGCAGATACGCAGTATTTT. The chain has TRBV6-5 and TRBJ2-3, with 16 positions matching TRBD2. V dropped 3 bases and J dropped 4; count of bases not matched to a gene: 1. CDR3 size: 16 residues. Germline values: CDR1 MNHEY, CDR2 SVGAGI.

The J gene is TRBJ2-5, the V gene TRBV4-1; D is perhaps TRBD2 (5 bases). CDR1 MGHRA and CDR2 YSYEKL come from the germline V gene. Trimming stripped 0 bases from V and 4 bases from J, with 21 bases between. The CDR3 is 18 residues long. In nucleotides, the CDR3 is TGCGCCAGCAGCCAAGATGTCCCCACCGTGTCGGGGTCAGAGACCCAGTACTTC. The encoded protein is CASSQDVPTVSGSETQYF.

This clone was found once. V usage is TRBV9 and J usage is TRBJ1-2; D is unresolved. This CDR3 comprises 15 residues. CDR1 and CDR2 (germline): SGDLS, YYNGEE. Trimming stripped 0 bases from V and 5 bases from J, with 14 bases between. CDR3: CASSVGPGNQYGYTF. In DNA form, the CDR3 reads TGTGCCAGCAGCGTAGGTCCCGGGAACCAATATGGCTACACCTTC.

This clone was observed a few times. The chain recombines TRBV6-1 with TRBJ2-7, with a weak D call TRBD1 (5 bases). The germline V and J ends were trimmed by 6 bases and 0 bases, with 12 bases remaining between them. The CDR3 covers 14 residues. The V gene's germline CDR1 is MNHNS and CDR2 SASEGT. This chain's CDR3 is CASRLQDLSYEQYF. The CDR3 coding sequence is TGTGCCAGCAGATTACAGGATCTCTCCTACGAGCAGTACTTC.

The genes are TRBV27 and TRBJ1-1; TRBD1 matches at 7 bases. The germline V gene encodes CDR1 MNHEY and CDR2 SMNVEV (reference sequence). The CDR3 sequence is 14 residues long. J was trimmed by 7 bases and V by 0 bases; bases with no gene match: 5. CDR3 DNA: TGTGCCAGCAGTTTATCCGACAGGGCAGGTGAAGCTTTCTTT. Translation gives CASSLSDRAGEAFF.

Here the CDR3 reads CASSPLPRRSGYTF. The CDR3 nucleotides are TGCGCCAGCAGCCCCCTCCCAAGGAGAAGTGGCTACACCTTC. This chain joins TRBV4-1 and TRBJ1-2; D is unclear. Trimming removed 4 bases at V and 7 bases at J, with 16 bases between. This CDR3 region has 14 residues. Per germline, CDR1 MGHRA and CDR2 YSYEKL.

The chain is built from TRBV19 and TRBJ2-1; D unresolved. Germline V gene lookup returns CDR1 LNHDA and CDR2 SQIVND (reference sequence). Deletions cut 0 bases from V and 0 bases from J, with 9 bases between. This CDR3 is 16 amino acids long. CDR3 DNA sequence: TGTGCCAGTAGTATAGAGGAGATAAGCTCCTACAATGAGCAGTTCTTC. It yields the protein CASSIEEISSYNEQFF. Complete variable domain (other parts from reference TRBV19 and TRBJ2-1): DGGITQSPKYLFRKEGQNVTLSCEQNLNHDAMYWYRQDPGQGLRLIYYSQIVNDFQKGDIAEGYSVSREKKESFPLTVTSAQKNPTAFYLCASSIEEISSYNEQFFGPGTRLTVL.